A selection of T cell receptor beta chains follows, all from one sample in a study of blood T cell repertoires in COVID-19. Some clones are missing from TCRdb's copy, which holds only in-frame ones; the method was immunoSEQ multiplex PCR. The sample lists fewer than 450,000 clones; about 90% were seen once. The sequencing sample was made of peripheral blood. These receptors came from a woman aged 18-29 years who had recovered from COVID-19. The CDR3 runs from the conserved cysteine through the conserved F or W. The D gene is left open where the match is weak. Some rows mark clone size as missing; the rest say once, few, many or name a class of expanded clone.

d_call j_call v_call clone_size cdr3_nt cdr3_aa
TRBD2 TRBJ2-1 TRBV3-1/TRBV3-2 few TGTGCCAGCAGAGGACTAGCGGGAGCCAATGAGCAGTTCTTC CASRGLAGANEQFF
TRBD2 TRBJ2-1 TRBV27 - TGTGCCAGCAGTTACCGGGAGGGCTCCTACAATGAGCAGTTCTTC CASSYREGSYNEQFF
TRBD2 TRBJ2-1 TRBV4-1 few TGCGCCAGCAGCCAAGCCAGCGGGAGTTACAATGAGCAGTTCTTC CASSQASGSYNEQFF
TRBD1 TRBJ1-2 TRBV5-6 once TGTGCCAGCAGCTTAGTCCGGGACAGGGTCCATGGCTACACCTTC CASSLVRDRVHGYTF
TRBD1 TRBJ1-5 TRBV28 - TGTGTAACGACAGGGGGCAATCAGCCCCAGCATTTT CVTTGGNQPQHF
TRBD2 TRBJ2-5 TRBV7-2 - TGTGCCAGCAGCCTAGCGGGGAGCAACCAAGAGACCCAGTACTTC CASSLAGSNQETQYF
TRBD1 TRBJ2-1 TRBV9 once TGTGCCAGCAGCCCTAGGGGACAGGCTTACAATGAGCAGTTCTTC CASSPRGQAYNEQFF
- TRBJ2-5 TRBV12-3/TRBV12-4 - TGTGCCAGCAGACCTTTCAGTTTGGAGACCCAGTACTTC CASRPFSLETQYF
- TRBJ1-5 TRBV7-6 - TGTGCCAGCAGCAGTTACGGGATGGGTAGCAATCAGCCCCAGCATTTT CASSSYGMGSNQPQHF
TRBD2 TRBJ2-1 TRBV3-1/TRBV3-2 once TGTGCCAGCAGCCAAGCCCCTCGACTAGCGGGAGGGCCAGGTGAGCAGTTCTTC CASSQAPRLAGGPGEQFF
- TRBJ2-2 TRBV9 - TGTGCCAGCAGCTATTACCAGGGGACCGGGGAGCTGTTTTTT CASSYYQGTGELFF
TRBD1 TRBJ2-1 TRBV7-9 - TGTGCCAGCAGCTTAGGAGACAGGGTTGAGCAGTTCTTC CASSLGDRVEQFF
- TRBJ1-2 TRBV29-1 - TGCAGCGCCCTGGAGACAGCTAACTATGGCTACACCTTC CSALETANYGYTF
TRBD1 TRBJ1-1 TRBV7-9 - TGTGCCAGCAGCTTAGGTATGCGACAGGGGGCGAACACTGAAGCTTTCTTT CASSLGMRQGANTEAFF
TRBD1 TRBJ2-6 TRBV20-1 - TGCAGTGCTAGTCAAGGGACAGGGGCTGGGGCCAACGTCCTGACTTTC CSASQGTGAGANVLTF
TRBD1 TRBJ1-5 TRBV5-5 - TGTGCCAGCACCCTGGACAGGGGGCATCAGCCCCAGCATTTT CASTLDRGHQPQHF
- TRBJ1-5 TRBV2 few TGTGCCAGCAGTGAAGTTTACGGGGGGTATCAGCCCCAGCATTTT CASSEVYGGYQPQHF
- TRBJ1-2 TRBV10-3 - TGTGCCATCAGTGCCCCGCGAGCTGCCGCGGGCTATGGCTACACCTTC CAISAPRAAAGYGYTF
TRBD1 TRBJ2-2 TRBV3-1/TRBV3-2 - TGTGCCAGCAGCAGACAGGGGAGCACCGGGGAGCTGTTTTTT CASSRQGSTGELFF
- TRBJ2-5 TRBV19 - TGTGCCAGCTCCGGGTCCTTGATGTACCAAGAGACCCAGTACTTC CASSGSLMYQETQYF
- TRBJ1-2 TRBV24-1 few TGTGCCACCAGTGATGGACAGTGGGGCTACACCTTC CATSDGQWGYTF
- TRBJ1-2 TRBV19 - TGTGCCAGTATCGGGTTGATAGGCCTGACTACGATCAACTATGGCTACACCTTC CASIGLIGLTTINYGYTF
- TRBJ1-5 TRBV7-8 - TGTGCCAGCAGCTTATACATAAACAATCAGCCCCAGCATTTT CASSLYINNQPQHF